The sequence of this TCR beta chain was determined in a study of PD-L1 blockade in urothelial cancer. Assay used: immunoSEQ multiplex PCR; TCRdb lists only in-frame clones, some missing. Among around 100,000 clones listed, roughly nine tenths were seen once. With 4 bases clipped from V and 7 bases from J, the junction kept 10 bases outside the gene matches. This CDR3 contains 14 residues. The germline gives CDR1 SGHNT, CDR2 YYREEE (reference sequence). The source is a woman over 75 with urothelial cancer. V is TRBV5-4 and J is TRBJ1-2; TRBD1 matches at 7 bases. Here the sequenced sample was PBMCs, taken around atezolizumab (anti-PD-L1) treatment. CDR3: CASSTLTGSTGYTF. As DNA, the CDR3 is TGTGCCAGCAGCACCCTGACAGGGTCCACTGGCTACACCTTC.